The clone carrying this TCR beta chain was detected only a few times. Its specificity is not known. Amplification of TCR alpha and beta CDR3 regions from RNA used iRepertoire nested multiplex PCR. For one-step reverse transcription and amplification, about 90-400 ng of tissue mRNA or PBMC total RNA was used. MiXCR was run by TCRdb on the multiplex PCR reads, yielding one entry per CDR3 protein. Here the sample spans approximately 120,000 distinct CDR3 sequences, roughly 25% being singletons. This entry belongs to a study of glioma-infiltrating T cells. Study conclusions and caveats: Only very few CDR3 sequences appeared in both tissue and blood. Non-neoplastic patients had below-expected tissue-blood divergence, while all gliomas exceeded expectation.

CDR3 length equals 13 residues. V was trimmed by 5 bases and J by 1 base, leaving 7 bases between them. From germline, CDR1 is SGHTA and CDR2 FQGNSA. The sequenced sample consisted of glioma tissue, nonneoplastic brain tissue, or PBMCs (not recorded which). This chain joins TRBV7-2 and TRBJ2-3; D gene ambiguous. This TCR derives from a human donor with low-grade glioma or glioblastoma, undergoing nonglioma brain surgery, or in good health (not recorded which). CDR3 in DNA: TGTGCCAGCAGCCAAACGGGCACAGATACGCAGTATTTT. Translated: CASSQTGTDTQYF.